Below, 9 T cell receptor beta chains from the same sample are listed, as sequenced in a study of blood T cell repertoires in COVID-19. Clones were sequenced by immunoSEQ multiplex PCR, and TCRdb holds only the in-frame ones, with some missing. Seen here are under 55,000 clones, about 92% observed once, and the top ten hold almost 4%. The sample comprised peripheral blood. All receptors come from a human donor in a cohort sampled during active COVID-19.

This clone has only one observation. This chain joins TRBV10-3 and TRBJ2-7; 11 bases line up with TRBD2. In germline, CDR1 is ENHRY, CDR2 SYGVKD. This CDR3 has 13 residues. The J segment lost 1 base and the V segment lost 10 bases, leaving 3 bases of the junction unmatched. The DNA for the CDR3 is TGTGCCACGGGGACTAGCGGTTCCTACGAGCAGTACTTC. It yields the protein CATGTSGSYEQYF.

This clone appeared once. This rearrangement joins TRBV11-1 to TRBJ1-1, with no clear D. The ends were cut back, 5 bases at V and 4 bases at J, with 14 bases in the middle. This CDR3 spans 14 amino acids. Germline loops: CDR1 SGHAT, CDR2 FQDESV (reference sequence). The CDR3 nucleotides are TGTGCCAGCAGCCCTGACGGAGTGGTCACTGAAGCTTTCTTT. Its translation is CASSPDGVVTEAFF.

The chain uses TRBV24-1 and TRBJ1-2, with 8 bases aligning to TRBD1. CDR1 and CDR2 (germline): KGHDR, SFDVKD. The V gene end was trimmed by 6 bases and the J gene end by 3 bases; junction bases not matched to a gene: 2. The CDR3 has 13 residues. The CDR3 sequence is CATSQTGDYGYTF. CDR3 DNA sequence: TGTGCCACCAGTCAGACAGGGGACTATGGCTACACCTTC.

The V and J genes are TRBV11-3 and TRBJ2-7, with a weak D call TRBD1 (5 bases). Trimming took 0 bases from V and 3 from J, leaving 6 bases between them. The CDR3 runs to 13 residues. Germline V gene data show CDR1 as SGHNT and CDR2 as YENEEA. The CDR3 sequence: CASSLDQGYEQYV. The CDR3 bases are TGTGCCAGCAGCTTAGATCAGGGCTACGAGCAGTACGTC.

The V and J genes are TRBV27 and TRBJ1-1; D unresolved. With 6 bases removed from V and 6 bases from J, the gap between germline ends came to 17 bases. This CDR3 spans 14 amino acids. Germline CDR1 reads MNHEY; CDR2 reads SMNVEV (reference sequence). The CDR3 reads CASRMDSRGSEAFF. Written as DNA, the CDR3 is TGTGCCAGCAGGATGGACTCAAGAGGCTCTGAAGCTTTCTTT.

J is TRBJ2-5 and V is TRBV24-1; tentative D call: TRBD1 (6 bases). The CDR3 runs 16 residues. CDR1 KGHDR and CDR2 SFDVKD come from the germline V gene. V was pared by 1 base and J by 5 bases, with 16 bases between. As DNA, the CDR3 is TGTGCCACCAGTGATTTAGGTGTGGGGCAGGGGGAGACCCAGTACTTC. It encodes CATSDLGVGQGETQYF.

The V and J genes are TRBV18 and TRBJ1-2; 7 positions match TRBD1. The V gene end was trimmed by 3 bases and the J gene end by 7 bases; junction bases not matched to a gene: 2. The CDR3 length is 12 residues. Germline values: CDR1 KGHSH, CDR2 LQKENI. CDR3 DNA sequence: TGTGCCAGCTCACCCGGGGACAGTGGCTACACCTTC. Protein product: CASSPGDSGYTF.

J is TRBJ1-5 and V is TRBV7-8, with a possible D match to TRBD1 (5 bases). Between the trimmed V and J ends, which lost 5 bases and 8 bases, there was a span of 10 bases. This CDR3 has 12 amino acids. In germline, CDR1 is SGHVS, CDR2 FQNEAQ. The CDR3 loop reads CASSLGGKPQHF. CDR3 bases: TGTGCCAGCAGCCTCGGGGGGAAGCCCCAGCATTTT.

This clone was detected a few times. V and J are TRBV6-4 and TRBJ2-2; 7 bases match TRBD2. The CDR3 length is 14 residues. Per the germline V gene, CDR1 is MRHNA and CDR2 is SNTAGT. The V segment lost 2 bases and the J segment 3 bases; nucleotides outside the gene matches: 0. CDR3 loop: CASSDGRDTGELFF. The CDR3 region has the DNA TGTGCCAGCAGTGACGGGAGGGACACCGGGGAGCTGTTTTTT.